This TCR beta chain comes out of a study of blood T cell repertoires in COVID-19. In the study overall: Some COVID-19 samples were acute and others convalescent; all came from the United States, Italy and Spain. PBMCs, B-cell-depleted T cells, or T cells provided the cDNA or gDNA that made up the material.

Recovery among Cohort 3 donors was established by two negative PCRs, clearance, or symptom resolution. In the original processing: Reference gene primer amplification gave nucleated cell count estimates. Assay: immunoSEQ multiplex PCR; the TCRdb copy retains only in-frame clones and omits some. D and trimming come from the DNA, and the V and J calls and clone size come from that table. The repertoire holds some 230,000 clones, approximately 80% seen once, with around 16% in the top ten. The germline CDR1 and CDR2 sequences are MNHNS and SASEGT. This CDR3 comprises 16 residues. V gave up 4 bases and J gave up 2 bases, with 17 bases separating them.

The TCR sequence derives from a man in his forties or fifties who had recovered from COVID-19. The specimen was PBMCs or T cells enriched from blood (not recorded which). The chain links TRBV6-1 to TRBJ1-2; D unresolved. The CDR3 bases are TGTGCCAGCAGTGGCTTGGGAGTACTGTCGAACTATGGCTACACCTTC. This encodes CASSGLGVLSNYGYTF.